A single T cell receptor (beta chain) is shown here with its context. What it binds is unknown. The source of the sample is a study of cytomegalovirus exposure and HLA in healthy donors. Primers included in the PCR were 60 Vbeta and 13 Jbeta primers. Repertoires were generated with immunoSEQ multiplex PCR, while TCRdb's copy carries only in-frame clones and drops some. Of 11,000 to 15,000 clones listed, around 58% are singletons. The V segment lost 8 bases and the J segment 8 bases; nucleotides outside the gene matches: 7. Germline V gene sequence: CDR1 PRHDT, CDR2 FYEKMQ (reference sequence). This CDR3 is built from 13 residues. Overall study results and limits: Across donors, presence/absence analyses took sequencing depth to be roughly uniform. In vitro data verified a few CMV-associated chains as specific for CMV antigens. The dataset shows that most TCR sequences were rare, while some public TCRs occurred in many donors.

V is TRBV13 and J is TRBJ1-2; TRBD1 matches at 11 bases. Sequences were obtained from PBMCs. This clonotype was sampled from a woman aged 45-60 years in good health and CMV-seropositive. CDR3 amino acids: CASRGQGAGGYTF. As DNA, the CDR3 is TGTGCCAGCCGAGGACAGGGGGCAGGAGGCTACACCTTC.